This TCR beta chain appears in the sequencing data of a study of identifying expanded T cells in peripheral blood. Findings and caveats of the study: Differentially abundant clones: approximately 1.3 between replicates, approximately 16 at approximately 13 days, more than 18 at four.

Per the germline V gene, CDR1 is SGHRS and CDR2 is YFSETQ. The ends were cut back, 0 bases at V and 2 bases at J, with 12 bases in the middle. The CDR3 spans 15 residues. Remarks on this clone: Its target is not known.

Some clones are missing from TCRdb's copy, which holds only in-frame ones; the method was immunoSEQ multiplex PCR. The sample contains about 100,000 clones, approximately 86% of which appear only once. This TCR came from a person between 18 and 70 years old in good health. The V call is TRBV5-1, the J call TRBJ2-7; D unresolved. The sequenced sample was blood. CDR3 nucleotides: TGCGCCAGCAGCTTGGGGGGATCTTTTACCTACGAGCAGTACTTC. This sequence encodes CASSLGGSFTYEQYF.